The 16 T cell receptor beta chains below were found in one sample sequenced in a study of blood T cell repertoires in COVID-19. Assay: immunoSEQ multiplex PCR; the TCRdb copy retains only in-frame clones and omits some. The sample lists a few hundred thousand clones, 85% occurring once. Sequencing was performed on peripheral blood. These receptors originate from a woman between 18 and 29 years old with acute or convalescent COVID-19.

The CDR3 is CSVEDRVRGNTQYF. CDR3 nucleotides: TGCAGCGTTGAAGATCGCGTCAGGGGAAATACGCAGTATTTT. This sequence joins TRBV29-1 and TRBJ2-3, with TRBD1 as a possible D gene (6 bases). V dropped 0 bases and J dropped 7 bases, with 14 bases sitting between them. CDR3 length: 14 residues. CDR1 SQVTM and CDR2 ANQGSEA come from the germline V gene.

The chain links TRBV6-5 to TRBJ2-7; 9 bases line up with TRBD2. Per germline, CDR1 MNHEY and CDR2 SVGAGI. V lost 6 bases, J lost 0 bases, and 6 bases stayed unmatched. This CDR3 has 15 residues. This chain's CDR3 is CASRFNSGGSYEQYF. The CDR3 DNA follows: TGTGCCAGCAGATTTAATAGCGGGGGCTCCTACGAGCAGTACTTC.

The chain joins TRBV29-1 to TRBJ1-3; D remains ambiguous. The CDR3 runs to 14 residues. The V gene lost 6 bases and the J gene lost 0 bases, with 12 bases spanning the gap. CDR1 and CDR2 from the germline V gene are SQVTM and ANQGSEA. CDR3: CSVEPKYSGNTIYF. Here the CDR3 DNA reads TGCAGCGTCGAGCCTAAGTACTCTGGAAACACCATATATTTT.

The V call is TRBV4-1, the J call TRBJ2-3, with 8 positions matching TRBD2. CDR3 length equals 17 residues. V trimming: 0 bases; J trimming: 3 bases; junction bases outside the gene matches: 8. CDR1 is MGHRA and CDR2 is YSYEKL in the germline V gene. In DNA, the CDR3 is TGCGCCAGCAGCCAAGAAGCCGCCAGCGGGAGTACAGATACGCAGTATTTT. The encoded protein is CASSQEAASGSTDTQYF.

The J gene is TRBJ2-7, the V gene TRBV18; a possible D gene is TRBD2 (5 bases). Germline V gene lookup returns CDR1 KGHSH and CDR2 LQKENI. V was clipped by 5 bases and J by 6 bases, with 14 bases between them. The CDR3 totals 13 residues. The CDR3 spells CASSIGGISEQYF. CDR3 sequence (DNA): TGTGCCAGCTCAATCGGAGGAATCTCCGAGCAGTACTTC.

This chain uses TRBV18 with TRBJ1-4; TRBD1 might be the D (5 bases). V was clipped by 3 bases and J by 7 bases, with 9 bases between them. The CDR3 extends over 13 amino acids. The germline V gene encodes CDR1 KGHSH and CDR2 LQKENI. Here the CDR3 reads CASSPGLAEKLFF. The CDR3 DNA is TGTGCCAGCTCACCGGGGCTGGCTGAAAAACTGTTTTTT.

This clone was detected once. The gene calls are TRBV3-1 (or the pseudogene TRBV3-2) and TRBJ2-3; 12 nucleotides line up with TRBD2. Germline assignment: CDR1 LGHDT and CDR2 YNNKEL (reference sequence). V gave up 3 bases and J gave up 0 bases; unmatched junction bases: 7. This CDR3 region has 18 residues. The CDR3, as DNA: TGTGCCAGCAGCCACGGGACTAGCGGGTCCTCTAGCACAGATACGCAGTATTTT. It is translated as CASSHGTSGSSSTDTQYF.

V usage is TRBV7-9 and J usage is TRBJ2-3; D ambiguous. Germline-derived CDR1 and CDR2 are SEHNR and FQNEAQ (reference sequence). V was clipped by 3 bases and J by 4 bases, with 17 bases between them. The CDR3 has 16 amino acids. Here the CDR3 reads CASSFSGLNNADTQYF. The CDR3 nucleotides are TGTGCCAGCAGCTTCTCAGGTCTAAATAATGCAGATACGCAGTATTTT.

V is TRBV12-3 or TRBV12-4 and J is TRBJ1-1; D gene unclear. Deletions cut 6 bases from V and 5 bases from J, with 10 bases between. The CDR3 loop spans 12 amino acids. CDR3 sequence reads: CASRPAGTEAFF. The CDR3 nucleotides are TGTGCCAGCAGGCCTGCGGGGACTGAAGCTTTCTTT.

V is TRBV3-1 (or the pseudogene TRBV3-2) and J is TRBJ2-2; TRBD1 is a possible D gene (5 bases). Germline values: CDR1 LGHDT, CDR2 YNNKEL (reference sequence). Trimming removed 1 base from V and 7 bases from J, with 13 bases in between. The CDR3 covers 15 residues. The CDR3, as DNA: TGTGCCAGCAGCCAAGCCTGGGTAAGGGGCGGGGAGCTGTTTTTT. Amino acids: CASSQAWVRGGELFF.

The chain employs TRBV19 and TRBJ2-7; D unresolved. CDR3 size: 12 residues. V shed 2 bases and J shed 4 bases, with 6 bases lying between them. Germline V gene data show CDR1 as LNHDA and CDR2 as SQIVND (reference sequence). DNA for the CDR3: TGTGCCAGTAGTATAAGCCCATACGAGCAGTACTTC. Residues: CASSISPYEQYF.

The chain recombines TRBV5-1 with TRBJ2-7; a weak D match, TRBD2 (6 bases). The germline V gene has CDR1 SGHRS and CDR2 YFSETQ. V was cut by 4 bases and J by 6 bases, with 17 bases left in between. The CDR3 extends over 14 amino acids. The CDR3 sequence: CASSDPGGSPEQYF. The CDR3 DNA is TGCGCCAGCAGCGACCCCGGGGGTAGCCCCGAGCAGTACTTC.

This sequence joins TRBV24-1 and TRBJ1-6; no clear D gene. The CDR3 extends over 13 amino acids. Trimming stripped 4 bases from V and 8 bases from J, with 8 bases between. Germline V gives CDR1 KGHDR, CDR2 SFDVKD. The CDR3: CATSEKRDSPLHF. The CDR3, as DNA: TGTGCCACCAGTGAAAAAAGAGATTCACCCCTCCACTTT.

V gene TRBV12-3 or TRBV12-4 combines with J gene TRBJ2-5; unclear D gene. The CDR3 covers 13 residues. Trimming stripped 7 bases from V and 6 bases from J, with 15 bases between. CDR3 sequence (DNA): TGTGCCAGCAATCTAGGATCTGGAAAGACCCAGTACTTC. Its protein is CASNLGSGKTQYF.

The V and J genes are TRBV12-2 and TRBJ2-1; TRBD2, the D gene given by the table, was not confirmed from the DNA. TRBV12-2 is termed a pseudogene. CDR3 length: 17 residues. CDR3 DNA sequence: TGTGCAAGTCGCTTAGCGGATAGGGACTGGGGTTACAATGAGCAGTTCTTC. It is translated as CASRLADRDWGYNEQFF.

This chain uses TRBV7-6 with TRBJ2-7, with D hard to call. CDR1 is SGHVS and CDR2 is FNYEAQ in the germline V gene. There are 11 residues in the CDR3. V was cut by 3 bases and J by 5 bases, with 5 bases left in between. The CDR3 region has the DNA TGTGCCAGCAGCTTGGAGAACGAGCAGTACTTC. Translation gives CASSLENEQYF.